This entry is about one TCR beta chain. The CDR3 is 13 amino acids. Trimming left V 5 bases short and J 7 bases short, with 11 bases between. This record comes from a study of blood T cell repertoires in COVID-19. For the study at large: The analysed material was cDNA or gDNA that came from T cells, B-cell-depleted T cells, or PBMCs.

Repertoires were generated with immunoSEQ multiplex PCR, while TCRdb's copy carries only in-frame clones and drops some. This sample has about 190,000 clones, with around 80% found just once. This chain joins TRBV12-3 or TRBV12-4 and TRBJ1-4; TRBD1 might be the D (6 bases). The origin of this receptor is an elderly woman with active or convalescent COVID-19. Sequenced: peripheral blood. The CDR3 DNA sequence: TGTGCCAGCAGTAGAGTACAGGGTGAAAAACTGTTTTTT. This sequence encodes CASSRVQGEKLFF.